What follows are 28 T cell receptor beta chains derived from one specimen sequenced in a study of breast tumors, draining lymph nodes, adjacent tissues. MiXCR, run by TCRdb on the multiplex PCR reads, gives a single entry per CDR3 protein. The sample consists of approximately 130,000 distinct CDR3 sequences, less than 25% of them appearing once. The lymph nodes were axillary draining lymph nodes from breast cancer patients. The sample comprised axillary lymph node tissue. Receptor source: a female donor with breast cancer. Some clones in this sample may be carry-over from other donors' samples.

To note about this clonotype: At one of its ends the junction is not consistent with the germline gene, which may arise from a read error. This chain uses TRBV28 with TRBJ2-1, with D uncertain. Germline loops: CDR1 MDHEN, CDR2 SYDVKM. This CDR3 region has 10 residues. CDR3 nucleotides: TGTGCCAGCAGCGACAATGGGCAGTTCTTC. Its translation: CASSDNGQFF.

On this clonotype: This likely comes from a read error, as the CDR3 has no conserved phenylalanine or tryptophan at its end. The CDR3 DNA reads as TGTGCCAACAGCTTAGAGTCCGCGGCAGAGCAGTACTCC. Translated, it gives CANSLESAAEQYS. This sequence joins TRBV7-8 and TRBJ2-7; D is ambiguous. The germline CDR1 and CDR2 sequences are SGHVS and FQNEAQ. The CDR3 runs 13 residues.

This clonotype was counted at least ten times. The rearrangement links TRBV6-5 to TRBJ2-7, with D maybe TRBD1 (6 bases). The CDR3 runs to 17 residues. Germline CDR1 and CDR2: MNHEY and SVGAGI. Trimming removed 4 bases at V and 2 bases at J, with 21 bases between. As DNA, the CDR3 is TGTGCCAGCAGTTGGAGACCAGGGGCTACGGCCACCTACGAGCAGTACTTC. As protein: CASSWRPGATATYEQYF.

There are many counts of this clonotype. The chain recombines TRBV28 with TRBJ2-7; D may match TRBD1 or TRBD2 (7 bases each). V was clipped by 7 bases and J by 5 bases, with 21 bases between them. CDR1 is MDHEN, CDR2 SYDVKM, per germline. The CDR3 has 15 residues. The CDR3 region is CASKSLDRAGDEQYF. In DNA, the CDR3 is TGTGCCAGCAAAAGTCTAGACAGGGCGGGGGACGAGCAGTACTTC.

This clonotype turned up a few times. This rearrangement joins TRBV19 to TRBJ2-1; 8 bases line up with TRBD2. The CDR3 is 15 residues long. CDR1 is LNHDA and CDR2 is SQIVND in the germline V gene (reference sequence). V was clipped by 2 bases and J by 7 bases; unmatched bases: 7. This chain's CDR3 is CASSILSGMGNEQFF. CDR3 nucleotide sequence: TGTGCCAGTAGTATACTTAGCGGGATGGGGAATGAGCAGTTCTTC. The whole variable domain, remainder taken from reference TRBV19 and TRBJ2-1, is DGGITQSPKYLFRKEGQNVTLSCEQNLNHDAMYWYRQDPGQGLRLIYYSQIVNDFQKGDIAEGYSVSREKKESFPLTVTSAQKNPTAFYLCASSILSGMGNEQFFGPGTRLTVL.

At least ten counts were recorded for this clonotype. The V call is TRBV5-1, the J call TRBJ2-5; tentatively, D is TRBD2 (5 bases). The germline V gene has CDR1 SGHRS and CDR2 YFSETQ. This CDR3 has 15 residues. Trimming took off 6 bases at V and 0 bases at J, with 15 bases between the two ends. As DNA, the CDR3 is TGCGCCAGCACCCCCACCGGGGTGTACCAAGAGACCCAGTACTTC. Translated, it gives CASTPTGVYQETQYF.

This clonotype was seen ten or more times. The CDR3 coding sequence is TGTGCCAGCAGCTTACCCGAGGCGGATGAGCAGTTCTTC. This sequence encodes CASSLPEADEQFF. The chain joins TRBV7-8 to TRBJ2-1, with no clear D. V lost 2 bases, J lost 8 bases, and 10 bases lay in between. The CDR3 extends over 13 amino acids. Germline CDR1 reads SGHVS; CDR2 reads FQNEAQ.

This clonotype was counted at least ten times. The chain recombines TRBV27 with TRBJ2-7, with TRBD1 as a possible D gene (7 bases). The CDR3 has 14 residues. V lost 6 bases to trimming and J lost 3 bases, with 15 bases between them. Germline V gene data show CDR1 as MNHEY and CDR2 as SMNVEV (reference sequence). The CDR3 coding sequence is TGTGCCAGCAGCGGGGGACAGTTCGACTACGAGCAGTACTTC. This sequence encodes CASSGGQFDYEQYF.

This clonotype showed up just a few times. This chain uses TRBV7-2 with TRBJ2-2, with 8 nucleotides matching TRBD2. Germline V gives CDR1 SGHTA, CDR2 FQGNSA. J gave up 1 base and V 5 bases, and 9 bases lay outside the gene matches. The CDR3 covers 17 residues. The CDR3 sequence is CASSKAGAGENTGELFF. The CDR3, as DNA: TGTGCCAGCAGCAAAGCGGGGGCAGGGGAGAACACCGGGGAGCTGTTTTTT.

On this clonotype itself: The junction differs from germline at one of its ends, possibly a read error. The chain employs TRBV7-9 and TRBJ1-2, with TRBD1 matching over 10 bases. This CDR3 region has 16 residues. Germline V gives CDR1 SEHNR, CDR2 FQNEAQ (reference sequence). The CDR3 sequence is CACSLAGTGDYSGYTF. Here the CDR3 DNA reads TGTGCCTGCAGCTTAGCTGGGACAGGGGATTATTCCGGCTACACCTTC.

This clonotype was seen a handful of times. This rearrangement joins TRBV29-1 to TRBJ1-1; D uncertain. Germline V CDR1 and CDR2: SQVTM, ANQGSEA. V was shortened by 7 bases and J by 0 bases, with 18 bases between the two germline ends. There are 15 residues in the CDR3. DNA of the CDR3: TGCAGCGCCGGCGGTAGTGGAGGGATGAACACTGAAGCTTTCTTT. Protein sequence: CSAGGSGGMNTEAFF. The entire variable domain, with the rest obtained from reference TRBV29-1 and TRBJ1-1, is as follows: SAVISQKPSRDICQRGTSLTIQCQVDSQVTMMFWYRQQPGQSLTLIATANQGSEATYESGFVIDKFPISRPNLTFSTLTVSNMSPEDSSIYLCSAGGSGGMNTEAFFGQGTRLTVV.

About this clonotype: This may be a read error: a much more frequent sequence differs by one nucleotide. The chain is built from TRBV20-1 and TRBJ2-2, with D possibly being TRBD2 (6 bases). This CDR3 is built from 16 residues. CDR1 DFQATT and CDR2 SNEGSKA come from the germline V gene (reference sequence). V lost 6 bases, J lost 0 bases, and 17 bases lay in between. The CDR3: CSAHRLTSPNTGELFF. The DNA for the CDR3 is TGCAGTGCCCACCGGTTAACTAGCCCGAACACCGGGGAGCTGTTTTTT.

There are many counts of this clonotype. V gene TRBV19 combines with J gene TRBJ2-2; a possible D gene is TRBD2 (5 bases). Germline lookup yields CDR1 LNHDA and CDR2 SQIVND (reference sequence). Trimming stripped 5 bases from V and 5 bases from J, with 9 bases between. The CDR3 has 13 amino acids. The CDR3 region is CASSATRTGELFF. CDR3 DNA: TGTGCCAGTAGTGCCACTAGGACCGGGGAGCTGTTTTTT.

This clonotype showed up many times. J is TRBJ2-5 and V is TRBV5-1; TRBD2 agrees at 8 bases. Germline CDR1 and CDR2: SGHRS and YFSETQ. After removal of 6 bases from V and 4 bases from J, the junction contained 11 bases not matched to a gene. The length of the CDR3 is 15 residues. CDR3 sequence reads: CASNGGVRYLETQYF. CDR3 nucleotide sequence: TGCGCCAGCAACGGGGGGGTTAGGTATTTAGAGACCCAGTACTTC.

The V gene is TRBV24-1, the J gene TRBJ2-1; the match to TRBD2 covers 11 bases. Looked up from germline, CDR1 is KGHDR and CDR2 is SFDVKD. The CDR3 covers 18 residues. V was pared by 3 bases and J by 7 bases, with 13 bases of the junction left unmatched. CDR3 protein: CATSDTPTSGTLWNEQFF. CDR3 in DNA: TGTGCCACCAGTGATACACCGACTAGCGGGACCCTATGGAATGAGCAGTTCTTC.

This clonotype was counted ten times or more. The chain's CDR3 is CSARHGSGNTIYF. CDR3 nucleotides: TGCAGTGCTAGACATGGCTCTGGAAACACCATATATTTT. The chain combines TRBV20-1 with TRBJ1-3; unclear D gene. CDR1 and CDR2 (germline): DFQATT, SNEGSKA (reference sequence). The CDR3 length is 13 residues. Trimming pared 2 bases from V and 0 bases from J, leaving 5 bases between.

This clonotype was counted only a few times. DNA for the CDR3: TGTGCCAGCAGCCGCGGACAGGGGAATGAAAAACTGTTTTTT. Protein product: CASSRGQGNEKLFF. V gene TRBV5-4 combines with J gene TRBJ1-4; 9 nucleotides line up with TRBD1. The CDR3 length is 14 residues. CDR1 and CDR2 (germline): SGHNT, YYREEE (reference sequence). The J segment lost 5 bases and the V segment lost 4 bases, leaving 3 bases of the junction unmatched.

This clonotype came up a few times. This sequence joins TRBV6-4 and TRBJ2-6; 7 nucleotides align to TRBD1. The V gene end was trimmed by 6 bases and the J gene end by 3 bases; junction bases not matched to a gene: 5. Germline-derived CDR1 and CDR2 are MRHNA and SNTAGT. This CDR3 comprises 15 residues. The CDR3 region is CASSQTGVGANVLTF. In DNA form, the CDR3 reads TGTGCCAGCAGCCAAACAGGGGTTGGGGCCAACGTCCTGACTTTC.

About this clonotype: This may come from a read error, since a much larger clone is one base off. V gene TRBV12-3 or TRBV12-4 combines with J gene TRBJ2-5, with TRBD1 matching 7 bases. The CDR3 has 14 amino acids. V trimming: 8 bases; J trimming: 5 bases; junction bases outside the gene matches: 11. CDR3 sequence: CASGLWTGWETQYF. CDR3 in DNA: TGTGCCAGCGGTCTGTGGACAGGTTGGGAGACCCAGTACTTC.

A note on this clonotype: This clone may be a read error of a much larger clone one base away. This sequence joins TRBV10-3 and TRBJ1-5, with D possibly being TRBD1 (6 bases). The V end was cut by 4 bases, the J end by 6 bases, with 16 bases between. The CDR3 runs 15 residues. The germline V gene has CDR1 ENHRY and CDR2 SYGVKD. CDR3 residues: CAISGSGGVGQPQHF. The CDR3 DNA reads as TGTGCCATCAGTGGGTCGGGGGGCGTAGGTCAGCCCCAGCATTTT.

The V and J genes are TRBV27 and TRBJ2-1; 10 nucleotides line up with TRBD2. This CDR3 comprises 16 residues. J was trimmed by 3 bases and V by 6 bases; bases with no gene match: 8. Germline V lookup: CDR1 MNHEY, CDR2 SMNVEV (reference sequence). The CDR3 sequence is CASSVSGRPIYNEQFF. Written as DNA, the CDR3 is TGTGCCAGCAGCGTTAGCGGGAGGCCTATCTACAATGAGCAGTTCTTC.

The table lists this clonotype with many counts. This chain joins TRBV10-1 and TRBJ2-1, with a tentative D call TRBD1 (6 bases). Trimming pared 3 bases from V and 6 bases from J, leaving 15 bases between. CDR3 length equals 15 residues. The germline CDR1 and CDR2 sequences are WNHNN and SYGVQD (reference sequence). The CDR3 sequence is CASSDPGQSINEQFF. In DNA form, the CDR3 reads TGCGCCAGCAGTGACCCTGGACAGTCCATCAATGAGCAGTTCTTC.

The table lists this clonotype with many counts. J is TRBJ2-7 and V is TRBV4-1; D not certain. The V and J ends lost 0 bases and 3 bases respectively, with 24 bases between them. The length of the CDR3 is 19 residues. The germline gives CDR1 MGHRA, CDR2 YSYEKL. The CDR3 is CASSQEDPRAKIGFYEQYF. The CDR3 DNA is TGCGCCAGCAGCCAAGAAGACCCTCGGGCTAAAATCGGGTTCTACGAGCAGTACTTC.

This clonotype has at least ten counts. The V and J genes are TRBV18 and TRBJ2-7, with 11 bases identical to TRBD1. Germline lookup yields CDR1 KGHSH and CDR2 LQKENI. The J segment lost 2 bases and the V segment lost 6 bases, leaving 15 bases of the junction unmatched. The CDR3 consists of 18 residues. The CDR3 DNA sequence: TGTGCCAGCTCCGCAAGAATTCCGGGACAGGGGGAAACCTACGAGCAGTACTTC. This gives the protein CASSARIPGQGETYEQYF.

This clonotype came up many times. The rearrangement joins TRBV6-1 to TRBJ1-2; no reliable D call. The CDR3 totals 14 residues. The V end lost 2 bases, the J end lost 0 bases, and 7 bases lay between the germline ends. Germline V gives CDR1 MNHNS, CDR2 SASEGT. CDR3 in amino acids: CASSETLANYGYTF. The CDR3 DNA is TGTGCCAGCAGTGAAACCCTGGCTAACTATGGCTACACCTTC.

This clonotype was observed at least ten times. The J gene is TRBJ1-2, the V gene TRBV6-1, with 8 bases aligning to TRBD1. CDR3 size: 17 residues. Germline CDR1 is MNHNS and CDR2 is SASEGT. J was trimmed by 5 bases and V by 4 bases; bases with no gene match: 15. Here the CDR3 reads CASSGFYAGTGSYGYTF. The CDR3 DNA sequence: TGTGCCAGCAGTGGGTTTTATGCCGGGACAGGATCGTATGGCTACACCTTC.

V is TRBV28 and J is TRBJ1-5; D remains ambiguous. The CDR3 is made up of 16 amino acids. Trimming left V 2 bases short and J 0 bases short, with 11 bases between. The germline V gene encodes CDR1 MDHEN and CDR2 SYDVKM. CDR3 nucleotide sequence: TGTGCCAGCAGTTTAAATGCTTTAACTAGCAATCAGCCCCAGCATTTT. Amino acid sequence: CASSLNALTSNQPQHF.

Points on this clonotype: Possible read error: a much larger clone is one base away. The gene calls are TRBV9 and TRBJ2-3, with TRBD2 identical over 9 bases. The CDR3 totals 17 residues. Germline-derived CDR1 and CDR2 are SGDLS and YYNGEE. The CDR3 DNA reads as TGTGCCAGCAGCGTAGGGGGCGGGAGGGCCATTCCAGTTACGCAGTGTTTT. As protein: CASSVGGGRAIPVTQCF.